A selection of T cell receptor beta chains follows, all from one sample in a study of cytomegalovirus exposure and HLA in healthy donors. Produced via immunoSEQ multiplex PCR; TCRdb's table is partial and in-frame only. The table includes over 85,000 clones, over 85% detected once. The specimen was PBMCs. Receptor source: a woman between 18 and 29 years old in good health and CMV-seronegative. Both conserved end residues are part of each CDR3. Each record gives: D gene, clone size, J gene, CDR3 length, V gene, CDR3 protein, CDR3 DNA. The D gene is left open where the match is weak. Rows give clone size only sometimes, using once, few, many, or a class for an expanded clone.

NA NA TRBJ2-3 12 TRBV10-3 CAISDGGDTQYF TGTGCCATCAGTGATGGCGGGGATACGCAGTATTTT
TRBD2 NA TRBJ2-1 14 TRBV23-1 CAGPWGTSPYEQFF TGCGCCGGTCCCTGGGGGACTAGTCCATATGAGCAGTTCTTC
TRBD1 NA TRBJ2-7 15 TRBV11-2 CASSYRDRYSYEQYF TGTGCCAGCAGCTACCGGGACAGATATTCCTACGAGCAGTACTTC
TRBD1 NA TRBJ2-7 15 TRBV9 CASSPPTGDGHEQYF TGTGCCAGCAGCCCCCCAACAGGGGATGGGCACGAGCAGTACTTC
TRBD1 NA TRBJ2-4 15 TRBV5-4 CASSPYGQGKNIQYF TGTGCCAGCAGCCCCTACGGACAGGGTAAAAACATTCAGTACTTC
NA NA TRBJ1-2 14 TRBV30 CAWSETGVNYGYTF TGTGCCTGGAGTGAAACAGGTGTGAACTATGGCTACACCTTC
TRBD1 NA TRBJ1-2 13 TRBV5-1 CASSGTANYGYTF TGCGCCAGCAGCGGGACAGCTAACTATGGCTACACCTTC
TRBD1 NA TRBJ2-7 14 TRBV13 CASSSAGQGIEQYF TGTGCCAGCAGCTCTGCGGGACAGGGGATCGAGCAGTACTTC
NA few TRBJ1-1 11 TRBV7-3 CASSDGTEAFF TGTGCCAGCAGTGACGGGACAGAAGCTTTCTTT
NA NA TRBJ1-5 13 TRBV28 CASIIPAGQPQHF TGTGCCAGCATCATACCCGCAGGGCAGCCCCAGCATTTT
NA once TRBJ1-1 13 TRBV4-3 CASSQGENTEAFF TGCGCCAGCAGCCAAGGAGAGAACACTGAAGCTTTCTTT
NA NA TRBJ2-7 14 TRBV5-6 CASSLVSTPYEQYF TGTGCCAGCAGCTTGGTCAGTACACCCTACGAGCAGTACTTC
TRBD2 NA TRBJ2-1 21 TRBV30 CAWSVTLGRISGIRDHNEQFF TGTGCCTGGAGTGTCACCTTAGGGAGGATTAGCGGGATTAGGGACCACAATGAGCAGTTCTTC
TRBD1 NA TRBJ2-4 15 TRBV2 CASSIRGLAKNIQYF TGTGCCAGCAGCATCAGGGGGCTAGCCAAAAACATTCAGTACTTC
TRBD1 NA TRBJ1-1 16 TRBV10-3 CAISKRTGVKNTEAFF TGTGCCATCAGTAAGAGGACAGGGGTCAAGAACACTGAAGCTTTCTTT
TRBD1 NA TRBJ1-1 13 TRBV28 CASSPDLDREDFF TGTGCCAGCAGCCCTGACCTGGACAGGGAGGATTTCTTT
NA NA TRBJ2-2 15 TRBV4-2 CASSQEFSTGGELFF TGTGCCAGCAGCCAAGAGTTCAGCACGGGCGGGGAGCTGTTTTTT
NA NA TRBJ2-3 15 TRBV9 CASRRGGASTDTQYF TGTGCCAGCAGGAGGGGGGGCGCTAGCACAGATACGCAGTATTTT
NA few TRBJ1-5 13 TRBV21-1 CASPFRGNQPQHF TGTGCCAGTCCGTTTCGGGGGAATCAGCCCCAGCATTTT
TRBD2 NA TRBJ2-2 17 TRBV4-1 CASSQTYWRGGTGELFF TGCGCCAGCAGCCAGACGTACTGGCGGGGGGGCACCGGGGAGCTGTTTTTT
TRBD2 NA TRBJ2-7 16 TRBV5-3 CARSSGTSGKPYEQYF TGTGCCAGAAGCTCTGGGACTAGCGGGAAGCCCTACGAGCAGTACTTC
NA NA TRBJ1-2 12 TRBV28 CASSLSRRGYTF TGTGCCAGCAGTTTGTCCCGGAGGGGCTACACCTTC
NA NA TRBJ2-5 13 TRBV28 CASSLTVEETQYF TGTGCCAGCAGTTTGACAGTAGAAGAGACCCAGTACTTC
NA NA TRBJ1-2 14 TRBV30 CAWSVKGPNYGYTF TGTGCCTGGAGTGTGAAGGGGCCAAACTATGGCTACACCTTC
TRBD2 NA TRBJ2-2 16 TRBV7-2 CASSLALLAGTGELFF TGTGCCAGCAGCTTAGCGCTACTAGCGGGGACCGGGGAGCTGTTTTTT
NA NA TRBJ1-6 17 TRBV11-3 CASSLAGQSSYNSPLHF TGTGCCAGCAGCTTAGCTGGACAGAGCTCCTATAATTCACCCCTCCACTTT
NA NA TRBJ1-1 14 TRBV7-8 CASSLRRVNTEAFF TGTGCCAGCAGCTTACGCAGGGTGAACACTGAAGCTTTCTTT
TRBD1 NA TRBJ2-5 14 TRBV28 CASSSGTAQETQYF TGTGCCAGCAGTTCCGGGACAGCTCAAGAGACCCAGTACTTC
NA NA TRBJ2-7 13 TRBV2 CASSEGGAYEQYF TGTGCCAGCAGTGAAGGGGGGGCCTACGAGCAGTACTTC
TRBD1 once TRBJ1-4 16 TRBV14 CASSPRPGQGGEKLFF TGTGCCAGCAGCCCTCGACCGGGACAGGGGGGTGAAAAACTGTTTTTT
NA NA TRBJ1-2 13 TRBV29-1 CSVEEGRRYGYTF TGCAGCGTTGAAGAAGGCAGGCGCTATGGCTACACCTTC
NA NA TRBJ1-1 14 TRBV30 CAWSRRGGSTEAFF TGTGCCTGGAGTCGGAGGGGGGGGAGCACTGAAGCTTTCTTT
NA few TRBJ1-1 15 TRBV9 CASSVSVGVGTEAFF TGTGCCAGCAGCGTAAGCGTAGGGGTGGGAACTGAAGCTTTCTTT
NA NA TRBJ2-5 12 TRBV11-2 CASSLAQETQYF TGTGCCAGCAGCTTAGCTCAAGAGACCCAGTACTTC
TRBD1 NA TRBJ1-4 16 TRBV18 CASSRARQGHNEKLFF TGTGCCAGCTCACGGGCCAGACAGGGTCATAATGAAAAACTGTTTTTT
NA once TRBJ1-1 15 TRBV7-3 CASSSIGQLDTEAFF TGTGCCAGCAGCTCAATCGGACAGTTAGACACTGAAGCTTTCTTT
NA NA TRBJ2-2 13 TRBV9 CASSKPGTGELFF TGTGCCAGCAGCAAGCCCGGGACCGGGGAGCTGTTTTTT
NA NA TRBJ1-3 15 TRBV6-7 CASSYSQTVGNTIYF TGTGCCAGCAGTTACTCCCAAACAGTTGGAAACACCATATATTTT
NA NA TRBJ1-4 14 TRBV27 CASSLWGGDEKLFF TGTGCCAGCAGTTTATGGGGGGGCGATGAAAAACTGTTTTTT
TRBD2 NA TRBJ2-2 17 TRBV5-6 CASTRRRLGTSGGELFF TGTGCCAGCACCAGGAGGCGCCTGGGGACTAGCGGCGGGGAGCTGTTTTTT
TRBD1 once TRBJ1-5 14 TRBV30 CAWSRDRADQPQHF TGTGCCTGGAGTCGGGACAGGGCCGATCAGCCCCAGCATTTT
NA once TRBJ2-7 14 TRBV27 CASSLLASSYEQYF TGTGCCAGCAGTTTATTGGCTAGCTCCTACGAGCAGTACTTC
TRBD2 NA TRBJ2-5 13 TRBV7-2 CASSRGEAETQYF TGTGCCAGCAGCCGGGGGGAGGCAGAGACCCAGTACTTC
NA NA TRBJ1-1 13 TRBV9 CASSFSMNTEAFF TGTGCCAGCAGCTTTTCCATGAACACTGAAGCTTTCTTT
TRBD2 few TRBJ2-5 15 TRBV6-1 CASSDLAGTQETQYF TGTGCCAGCAGTGACCTAGCGGGAACCCAAGAGACCCAGTACTTC
TRBD1 NA TRBJ1-2 16 TRBV28 CASSSQPPTGSYGYTF TGTGCCAGCAGTTCCCAACCTCCGACAGGGTCCTATGGCTACACCTTC
NA once TRBJ2-7 15 TRBV15 CATSRDAQRSPKQYF TGTGCCACCAGCAGAGATGCCCAGCGGAGCCCCAAGCAGTACTTC
NA NA TRBJ2-7 11 TRBV27 CTSGLSYEQYF TGTACTTCGGGACTCTCCTACGAGCAGTACTTC
NA once TRBJ2-1 16 TRBV27 CASRSYRGGWYNEQFF TGTGCCAGCAGATCTTACAGGGGAGGTTGGTACAATGAGCAGTTCTTC
TRBD1 NA TRBJ2-1 14 TRBV2 CASSGDRGKVEQFF TGTGCCAGCAGTGGGGACAGGGGAAAGGTTGAGCAGTTCTTC
NA NA TRBJ1-5 15 TRBV28 CASSLPRTVNQPQHF TGTGCCAGCAGTTTACCCCGCACAGTTAATCAGCCCCAGCATTTT
TRBD2 NA TRBJ2-5 15 TRBV30 CAWSRDYLPGETQYF TGTGCCTGGAGCCGGGACTACCTCCCTGGGGAGACCCAGTACTTC
NA NA TRBJ1-1 16 TRBV5-6 CASKRGQGLLFSEAFF TGTGCCAGCAAAAGGGGACAAGGCCTCCTCTTCTCTGAAGCTTTCTTT
NA NA TRBJ1-6 14 TRBV6-1 CASSAPRQSSPLHF TGTGCCAGCAGTGCGCCCAGACAGTCTTCACCCCTCCACTTT